This T cell receptor beta chain was identified during a study of cytomegalovirus exposure and HLA in healthy donors (dated by TCRdb to about 2017). For the study in its entirety: The roughly 700 repertoires of the first cohort and the approximately 130 validation repertoires were produced on the same platform, according to a later analysis. The study aimed to test whether cataloging public T cell receptors could reveal signatures of past pathogen exposure. Along with the approximately 620-subject first cohort, a separate validation cohort of roughly 110 different subjects was used. The study combined high-throughput TCR immunosequencing, statistical association of individual TCRs with disease status, and machine learning to predict cytomegalovirus infection status.

The CDR3 spans 15 residues, from the cysteine through the phenylalanine. Just CDR3 DNA is preserved here, 45 bases in frame from base 1. Via the germline V gene, CDR1 is MGHRA and CDR2 YSYEKL. V loses 4 bases of germline sequence and J loses 0 bases, and the interval between the two ends is 12 bases. The donors belonged to the validation cohort of about 120 subjects, which was separate from the roughly 670-subject first cohort. Library prep was done by the immunoSEQ multiplex PCR assay. As for the authors' bioinformatics: A statistical classification framework was built for diagnosing cytomegalovirus status from the catalog of TCR beta chain sequences. The clones in this table, taken by TCRdb from immuneACCESS, are in-frame only. Not every clone is retained; where verified, under half of the shortfall comes from an unresolved V gene, and the cause of the rest is unknown. V and J calls plus clone size are reproduced from that table; the DNA served to infer D and trimming. This sample lists over 85,000 clones; more than 70% were detected once. The ten largest clones represent about 12% of the sample.

Study-wide findings and limitations: A later analysis lacked HLA typing for the validation cohort, so it scored co-occurrence in that cohort across all 120 or so repertoires. The study listed 150 to 200 TCR beta chains as associated with cytomegalovirus. Cytomegalovirus status was reported to be diagnosed by the classifier with high specificity and sensitivity in both the original and validation cohorts. It was suggested by the authors that the approach could potentially be generalized to other disease states and immunological phenotypes. In vitro tests confirmed that a few of the cytomegalovirus-associated TCR beta chains recognize cytomegalovirus antigens. Across donors, most TCR sequences were observed very rarely, whereas some public TCRs were present in many individuals. In a later analysis, TCRs clustered in the first cohort were found to also tend to co-occur in the roughly 120 validation repertoires, with approximately 95% of cluster scores above 0.

For this clone: There is no known antigen for this receptor. Base qualities are not provided; no much larger clone lies one nucleotide away.

The sample consisted of PBMCs. This sequence was found in a woman aged 18 to 35 in good health and CMV-seropositive. The chain is encoded by TRBV4-1 joined to TRBJ1-1; TRBD1 is a possible D gene, resting on 6 matching bases. The nucleotide sequence reads as follows: TGCGCCAGCAGCCCAGTGCAGGGGCTGAACACTGAAGCTTTCTTT. This sequence encodes CASSPVQGLNTEAFF.